This T cell receptor (beta chain) was observed in a study of blood T cell repertoires in COVID-19 (dated by TCRdb to 2020 to 2021). Looking at the study overall: Collaborator samples came from the United States, Italy and Spain and covered acute and convalescent phases of COVID-19. Where available, HLA class I and class II types were obtained from metadata supplied by the sample provider rather than from assay-based typing. The dataset comprised deeply sampled blood TCRbeta repertoires from subjects exposed to, actively infected with, or recovered from COVID-19. The material from the prospective study consisted of cDNA or gDNA derived from T cells, B-cell-depleted T cells, or PBMCs. A de-identified subject ID, COVID-19 status, age in years and sex were almost always included in the sample metadata. The samples were drawn from two sources: the first 160 participants of the ongoing ImmuneRACE study, and some 1,300 subjects contributed by 6 global collaborators. A freely available public database, intended as a resource for researchers studying the immune response to SARS-CoV-2, is where the repertoires were released.

TCRbeta CDR3 regions were amplified from genomic DNA by means of the immunoSEQ Assay, a bias-controlled multiplex PCR. Turning to the authors' computational methods: The number of nucleated cells in each sample was estimated from the amplification of reference gene primers within the assay. To quantify the absolute abundance of each unique TCRbeta CDR3 rearrangement, sequence reads were collapsed and filtered. For each sample, productive Simpson clonality was calculated as the square root of Simpson's diversity index over productive rearrangements. TCRdb obtained this table from immuneACCESS and retained in-frame rearrangements with V and J assigned. These tables miss some clones; where compared with another copy, unresolved V genes account for less than half of the shortfall, and the remainder is unexplained. The V and J calls and clone size come from that table; D and trimming were worked out from the DNA. The sample table contains 130,000 to 150,000 clones; only one count was recorded for about 82% of them. The top ten clones comprise about 3% of the sample.

The germline V gene (reference sequence) supplies CDR1 MNHEY and CDR2 SMNVEV. Counted from cysteine to phenylalanine, this CDR3 has 14 amino acids. Solely the CDR3 DNA is kept, with 42 bases framed from the first base. V sheds 7 bases and J sheds 4 bases, leaving 16 bases between their ends. Broader findings and caveats from the paper: The amount of clinical and demographic metadata varied by source and participant and was provided uncurated.

Of note for this clone: The specificity of this receptor is unknown. Base qualities were left out, and no much larger clone turns up one base away.

The collaborating institutions used their own protocols to collect whole blood in K2EDTA tubes. For TCRbeta analysis, collaborators shipped samples as frozen whole blood, isolated PBMCs, or DNA extracted from either of those sample types. This clonotype originated in a woman in her forties with active or convalescent COVID-19. This sequence uses TRBV27 and TRBJ1-2; too little of a D gene remains to name it. The specimen was peripheral blood. The CDR3 corresponds to CASTSGEGVYGYTF. The nucleotides are TGTGCCAGCACATCGGGAGAAGGAGTCTATGGCTACACCTTC.